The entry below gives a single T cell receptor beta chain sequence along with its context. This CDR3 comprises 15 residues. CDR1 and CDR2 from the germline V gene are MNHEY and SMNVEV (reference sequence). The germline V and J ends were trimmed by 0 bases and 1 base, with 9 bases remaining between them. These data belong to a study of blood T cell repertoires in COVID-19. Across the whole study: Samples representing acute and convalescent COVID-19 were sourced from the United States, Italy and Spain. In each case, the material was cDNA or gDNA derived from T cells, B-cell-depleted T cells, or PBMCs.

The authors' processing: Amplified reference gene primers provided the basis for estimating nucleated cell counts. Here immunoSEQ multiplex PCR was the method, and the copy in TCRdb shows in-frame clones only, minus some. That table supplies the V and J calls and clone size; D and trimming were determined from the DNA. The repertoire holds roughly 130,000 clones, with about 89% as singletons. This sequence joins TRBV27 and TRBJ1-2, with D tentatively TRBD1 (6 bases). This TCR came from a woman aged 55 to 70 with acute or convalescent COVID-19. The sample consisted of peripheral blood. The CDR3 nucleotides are TGTGCCAGCAGTTTATCTGCCAGGGGTAACTATGGCTACACCTTC. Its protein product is CASSLSARGNYGYTF.